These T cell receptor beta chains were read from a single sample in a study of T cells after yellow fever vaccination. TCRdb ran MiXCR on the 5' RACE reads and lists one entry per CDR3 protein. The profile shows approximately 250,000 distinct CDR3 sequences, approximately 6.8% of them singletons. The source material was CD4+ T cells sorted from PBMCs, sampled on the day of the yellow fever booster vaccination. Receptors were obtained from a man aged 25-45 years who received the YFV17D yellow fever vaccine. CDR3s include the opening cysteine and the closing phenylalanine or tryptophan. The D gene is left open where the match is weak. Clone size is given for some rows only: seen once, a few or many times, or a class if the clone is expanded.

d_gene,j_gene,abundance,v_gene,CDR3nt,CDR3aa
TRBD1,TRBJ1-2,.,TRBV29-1,TGCAGCGTTGAGGAAACAGGGGGTTACTATGGCTACACCTTC,CSVEETGGYYGYTF
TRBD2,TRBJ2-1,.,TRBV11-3,TGTGCCAGCAGCCAGGGACTAGCGGGAGAGGAGCAGTTCTTC,CASSQGLAGEEQFF
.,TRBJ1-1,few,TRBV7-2,TGTGCCAGCTGCTGGGATCGTTACACTGAAGCTTTCTTT,CASCWDRYTEAFF
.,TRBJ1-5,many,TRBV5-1,TGCGCCAGCAGCTTGGCCGGGGGAAATCAGCCCCAGCATTTT,CASSLAGGNQPQHF
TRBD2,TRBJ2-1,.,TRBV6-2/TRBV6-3,TGTGCCAGCAGTTTAGCGGGAGGGCCGCGGAATGAGCAGTTCTTC,CASSLAGGPRNEQFF
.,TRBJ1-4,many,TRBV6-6,TGTGCCAGCAGCCCGGATGAAAAACTGTTTTTT,CASSPDEKLFF
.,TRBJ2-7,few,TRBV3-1,TGTGCCAGCAGCCAGGTCACCTCGGGCTCCTACGAGCAGTACTTC,CASSQVTSGSYEQYF
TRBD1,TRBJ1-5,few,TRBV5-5,TGTGCCAGCAGCTCCCTAGTCTTGACAGGGGGCCATCAGCCCCAGCATTTT,CASSSLVLTGGHQPQHF
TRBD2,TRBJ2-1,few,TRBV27,TGTGCCAGCAGTAAGACTAGCGGGAGTTGGTACAATGAGCAGTTCTTC,CASSKTSGSWYNEQFF
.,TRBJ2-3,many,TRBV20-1,TGCAGTGCAATGAGGGGACGGCTAGATACGCAGTATTTT,CSAMRGRLDTQYF
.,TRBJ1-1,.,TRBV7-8,TGTGCCAGCAGCTTAGGTCGGAGCCTCACTGAAGCTTTCTTT,CASSLGRSLTEAFF